A selection of T cell receptor beta chains follows, all from one sample in a study of blood T cell repertoires in COVID-19. The table came from immunoSEQ multiplex PCR; TCRdb's copy has only in-frame clones and leaves some out. The sample holds around 170,000 clones, roughly nine tenths seen once. Input material: peripheral blood. These receptors originate from a man younger than 30 who had recovered from COVID-19. CDR3s include the opening cysteine and the closing phenylalanine or tryptophan. A D gene is named only where the DNA matches it firmly. Clone size is given for some rows only: seen once, a few or many times, or a class if the clone is expanded.

v_call	clone_size	j_call	d_call	cdr3_nt	cdr3_aa
TRBV3-1/TRBV3-2	.	TRBJ2-7	TRBD2	TGTGCCAGCAGCCAAGCTCGAGGAGGACTAGCGGGACTCGACGAGCAGTACTTC	CASSQARGGLAGLDEQYF
TRBV29-1	.	TRBJ2-7	.	TGCAGCGTAGAGGACGGGAAACTCTCCTACGAGCAGTACTTC	CSVEDGKLSYEQYF
TRBV4-3	few	TRBJ2-3	TRBD1	TGCGCCAGCAGCCAAGATCGAGGACAGGCAGATACGCAGTATTTT	CASSQDRGQADTQYF
TRBV28	.	TRBJ2-2	TRBD2	TGTGCCAGCAGTTCAAGCGGGAGAGGTAACCCCGGGGAGCTGTTTTTT	CASSSSGRGNPGELFF
TRBV3-1/TRBV3-2	.	TRBJ2-1	TRBD2	TGTGCCAGCAGCCAATGGGCAGACACTAGCGGTTGGAATGAGCAGTTCTTC	CASSQWADTSGWNEQFF
TRBV27	.	TRBJ2-5	.	TGTGCCAGCAGAGGGGGGGGATTGGGTGAGGAGACCCAGTACTTC	CASRGGGLGEETQYF
TRBV6-5	few	TRBJ2-1	.	TGTGCCAGCACGGCCAGCGGCTACTACAATGAGCAGTTCTTC	CASTASGYYNEQFF
TRBV7-2	.	TRBJ2-2	.	TGTGCCAGCAGCTTGCGTTTAGCGGCTTCCACCGGGGAGCTGTTTTTT	CASSLRLAASTGELFF
TRBV11-2	.	TRBJ2-2	.	TGTGCCAGCAGCTTAGAAGGCCAGGTCACCGGGGAGCTGTTTTTT	CASSLEGQVTGELFF
TRBV7-2	.	TRBJ2-7	.	TGTGCCAGCAGCGACGGACAGTCCTACGAGCAGTACTTC	CASSDGQSYEQYF
TRBV7-2	.	TRBJ1-2	.	TGTGCCAGCAGCTTTTTTGGGGGCGCGGACTATGGCTACACCTTC	CASSFFGGADYGYTF
TRBV7-9	.	TRBJ2-7	TRBD2	TGTGCCAGCAGCTTAAGCCGGGCTAGCGGATCCTACGAGCAGTACTTC	CASSLSRASGSYEQYF
TRBV3-1/TRBV3-2	.	TRBJ2-1	TRBD1	TGTGCCAGCAGCCAGTTGGACAGGGGACCCAATGAGCAGTTCTTC	CASSQLDRGPNEQFF
TRBV5-8	.	TRBJ1-4	TRBD1	TGTGCCAGCAGGCGACAGGGGGCTAATGAAAAACTGTTTTTT	CASRRQGANEKLFF
TRBV7-2	.	TRBJ2-1	TRBD2	TGTGCCAGCAGCTTGTTTTTCACTAGCGGGATTACTGAGCAGTTCTTC	CASSLFFTSGITEQFF
TRBV28	.	TRBJ1-2	TRBD1	TGTGCCAGCAGTTACCCTACAGGGGGAGATAACTATGGCTACACCTTC	CASSYPTGGDNYGYTF
TRBV28	.	TRBJ1-2	.	TGTGCCAGCAGCCCCAGGGGCAGGACCTATGGCTACACCTTC	CASSPRGRTYGYTF
TRBV3-1/TRBV3-2	.	TRBJ1-1	.	TGTGCCAGCAGCCAAGTTGCGGGGACTGAAGCTTTCTTT	CASSQVAGTEAFF
TRBV12-3/TRBV12-4	.	TRBJ1-1	.	TGTGCCAGCAGTTTAGCGCGCGCGGATGAAGCTTTCTTT	CASSLARADEAFF
TRBV9	.	TRBJ2-7	.	TGTGCCAGCAGCGAAGGTAGCGGTGCCTACGAGCAGTACTTC	CASSEGSGAYEQYF
TRBV18	.	TRBJ2-1	TRBD2	TGTGCCAGCTCACGGACTAGCGGGAGGTCCGACTCCTACAATGAGCAGTTCTTC	CASSRTSGRSDSYNEQFF
TRBV7-6	.	TRBJ2-3	.	TGTGCCAGCAGCTTAACTGCCCACGACACAGATACGCAGTATTTT	CASSLTAHDTDTQYF
TRBV7-6	.	TRBJ2-7	TRBD2	TGTGCCAGCAGCTTCGGCGGGAGCGGCAACGAGCAGTACTTC	CASSFGGSGNEQYF
TRBV10-3	few	TRBJ2-5	TRBD2	TGTGCCATCAGTGAGTCTAGAGCGGGACCCCAAGAGACCCAGTACTTC	CAISESRAGPQETQYF